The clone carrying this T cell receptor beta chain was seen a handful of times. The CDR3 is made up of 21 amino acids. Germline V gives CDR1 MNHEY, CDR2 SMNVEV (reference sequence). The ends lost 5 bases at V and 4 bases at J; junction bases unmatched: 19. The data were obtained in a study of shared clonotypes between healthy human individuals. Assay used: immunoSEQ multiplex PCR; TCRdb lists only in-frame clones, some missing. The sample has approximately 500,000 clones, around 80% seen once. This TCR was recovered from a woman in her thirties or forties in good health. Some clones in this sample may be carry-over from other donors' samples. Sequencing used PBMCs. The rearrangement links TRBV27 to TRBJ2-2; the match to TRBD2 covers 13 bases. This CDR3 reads CASSTLVWTSGSWGGTGELFF. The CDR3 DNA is TGTGCCAGCAGTACCCTGGTGTGGACTAGCGGGAGTTGGGGAGGCACCGGGGAGCTGTTTTTT.